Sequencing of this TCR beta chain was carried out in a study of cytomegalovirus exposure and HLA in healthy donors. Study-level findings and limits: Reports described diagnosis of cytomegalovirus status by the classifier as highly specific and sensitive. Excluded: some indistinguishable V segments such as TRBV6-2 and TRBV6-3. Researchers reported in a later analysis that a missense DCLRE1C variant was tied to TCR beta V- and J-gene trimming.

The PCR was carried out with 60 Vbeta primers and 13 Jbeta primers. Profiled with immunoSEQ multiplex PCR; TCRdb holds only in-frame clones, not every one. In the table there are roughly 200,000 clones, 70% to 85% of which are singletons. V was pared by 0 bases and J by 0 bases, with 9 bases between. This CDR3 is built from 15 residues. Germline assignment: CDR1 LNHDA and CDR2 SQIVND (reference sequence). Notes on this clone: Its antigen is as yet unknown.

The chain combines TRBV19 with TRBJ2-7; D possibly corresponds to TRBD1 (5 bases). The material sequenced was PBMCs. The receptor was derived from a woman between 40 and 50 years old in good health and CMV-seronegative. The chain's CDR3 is CASSIDYRSSYEQYF. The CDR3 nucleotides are TGTGCCAGTAGTATAGACTACAGGAGCTCCTACGAGCAGTACTTC.